A selection of T cell receptor beta chains follows, all from one sample in a study of post-analysis software for immune sequencing data. TCRdb re-called the PCR reads through MiXCR, storing one row per CDR3 protein. The sample has 750,000 to 900,000 distinct CDR3 sequences; approximately 44% are singletons. Sequences were obtained from blood. The receptor source for this set is a girl between 5 and 17 years old with multiple sclerosis. The CDR3 runs from the conserved cysteine through the conserved F or W. The D gene is left open where the match is weak. Not all rows give a size; the values are once, few, many and, for expanded clones, a class.

abundance: few
v_gene: TRBV11-3
j_gene: TRBJ2-3
d_gene: TRBD2
CDR3aa: CASSLDLAGATQYF

abundance: -
v_gene: TRBV9
j_gene: TRBJ2-7
d_gene: TRBD1
CDR3aa: CASSPSARGPYEQYF

abundance: -
v_gene: TRBV2
j_gene: TRBJ1-4
d_gene: -
CDR3aa: CASSPRGAGPKKLFF

abundance: -
v_gene: TRBV12-3/TRBV12-4
j_gene: TRBJ1-5
d_gene: TRBD1
CDR3aa: CASSFYRGSNQPQHF

abundance: -
v_gene: TRBV19
j_gene: TRBJ2-5
d_gene: TRBD2
CDR3aa: CASSIGSGLEAQYF

abundance: -
v_gene: TRBV7-9
j_gene: TRBJ2-5
d_gene: TRBD2
CDR3aa: CASGEAGGKETQYF

abundance: few
v_gene: TRBV6-5
j_gene: TRBJ2-3
d_gene: TRBD1
CDR3aa: CASRTGRGPKSDTQYF

abundance: -
v_gene: TRBV7-9
j_gene: TRBJ2-7
d_gene: TRBD1
CDR3aa: CASSSKTGSYEQYF

abundance: few
v_gene: TRBV20-1
j_gene: TRBJ2-4
d_gene: -
CDR3aa: CSARGTPARYF

abundance: few
v_gene: TRBV7-3
j_gene: TRBJ2-7
d_gene: -
CDR3aa: CASSSSYNHEQYF

abundance: once
v_gene: TRBV20-1
j_gene: TRBJ2-7
d_gene: -
CDR3aa: CSASRFGQGRYEQYF

abundance: few
v_gene: TRBV29-1
j_gene: TRBJ2-3
d_gene: TRBD2
CDR3aa: CSVEEREQYTQYF

abundance: few
v_gene: TRBV12-3/TRBV12-4
j_gene: TRBJ2-7
d_gene: TRBD1
CDR3aa: CASSRGDRDLDSYEQYF

abundance: -
v_gene: TRBV20-1
j_gene: TRBJ2-5
d_gene: -
CDR3aa: CSAETGPVGETQYF

abundance: -
v_gene: TRBV29-1
j_gene: TRBJ2-7
d_gene: -
CDR3aa: CSVGQIYEQYF

abundance: few
v_gene: TRBV20-1
j_gene: TRBJ2-1
d_gene: TRBD2
CDR3aa: CSARDLGGRASYEQFF

abundance: few
v_gene: TRBV15
j_gene: TRBJ2-7
d_gene: -
CDR3aa: CATSRESGVGTSYAQYF

abundance: -
v_gene: TRBV7-2
j_gene: TRBJ1-4
d_gene: -
CDR3aa: CASSLMITNEKLFF

abundance: -
v_gene: TRBV10-1
j_gene: TRBJ2-3
d_gene: TRBD2
CDR3aa: CASSASGTGADTQYF

abundance: -
v_gene: TRBV5-5
j_gene: TRBJ2-1
d_gene: TRBD2
CDR3aa: CASRAGLAGGYNEQFF

abundance: few
v_gene: TRBV24-1
j_gene: TRBJ2-7
d_gene: -
CDR3aa: CATSDSGPISYEQYF

abundance: few
v_gene: TRBV27
j_gene: TRBJ2-7
d_gene: -
CDR3aa: CASSHGVGYEQYF

abundance: few
v_gene: TRBV3-1
j_gene: TRBJ2-5
d_gene: -
CDR3aa: CASSRPDQETQYF

abundance: -
v_gene: TRBV29-1
j_gene: TRBJ1-1
d_gene: -
CDR3aa: CSVGPGTSLSNTEAFF

abundance: -
v_gene: TRBV12-3/TRBV12-4
j_gene: TRBJ2-1
d_gene: TRBD2
CDR3aa: CASGERENEQFF

abundance: -
v_gene: TRBV7-2
j_gene: TRBJ2-6
d_gene: -
CDR3aa: CASSLVGQASGGANVLTF

abundance: few
v_gene: TRBV2
j_gene: TRBJ2-5
d_gene: TRBD2
CDR3aa: CASSSSIAGGPETQYF

abundance: -
v_gene: TRBV15
j_gene: TRBJ1-2
d_gene: TRBD1
CDR3aa: CATSSPGRRGLNYGYTF

abundance: -
v_gene: TRBV9
j_gene: TRBJ2-6
d_gene: -
CDR3aa: CASSESVISGANVLTF

abundance: -
v_gene: TRBV12-3/TRBV12-4
j_gene: TRBJ2-5
d_gene: -
CDR3aa: CASSWFGQLETQYF

abundance: -
v_gene: TRBV27
j_gene: TRBJ2-3
d_gene: -
CDR3aa: CASRIDSPSTDTQYF

abundance: -
v_gene: TRBV5-1
j_gene: TRBJ1-4
d_gene: TRBD1
CDR3aa: CASSLPGTVNEKLFF

abundance: -
v_gene: TRBV20-1
j_gene: -
d_gene: TRBD2
CDR3aa: CSAAGLAGYNEQYF

abundance: -
v_gene: TRBV7-9
j_gene: TRBJ1-1
d_gene: -
CDR3aa: CASSLGRTENTEAFF

abundance: -
v_gene: TRBV18
j_gene: TRBJ2-1
d_gene: -
CDR3aa: CASSPQGVADNEQFF

abundance: -
v_gene: TRBV20-1
j_gene: TRBJ2-7
d_gene: TRBD1
CDR3aa: CSARGRTGSYEQYF

abundance: -
v_gene: TRBV12-3/TRBV12-4
j_gene: -
d_gene: TRBD1
CDR3aa: CASSLEVGQGVYYEQYF

abundance: -
v_gene: TRBV12-3/TRBV12-4
j_gene: TRBJ2-7
d_gene: -
CDR3aa: CASSFNLEYEQYF

abundance: -
v_gene: TRBV7-8
j_gene: TRBJ2-7
d_gene: TRBD1
CDR3aa: CASSLRGPGTGAGNEQYF

abundance: -
v_gene: TRBV7-2
j_gene: TRBJ2-7
d_gene: TRBD1
CDR3aa: CASSNGDREIYEQYF

abundance: -
v_gene: TRBV19
j_gene: TRBJ1-1
d_gene: TRBD1
CDR3aa: CASSIIYRGNTEAFF

abundance: few
v_gene: TRBV29-1
j_gene: TRBJ2-7
d_gene: -
CDR3aa: CSVEAPEGSYEQYF

abundance: few
v_gene: TRBV6-5
j_gene: TRBJ1-2
d_gene: -
CDR3aa: CASSYSITAGRRGYTF

abundance: -
v_gene: TRBV5-1
j_gene: TRBJ1-6
d_gene: -
CDR3aa: CASSLAGDGSPLHF

abundance: -
v_gene: TRBV29-1
j_gene: TRBJ2-1
d_gene: TRBD2
CDR3aa: CSVERLAGPSYNEQFF

abundance: once
v_gene: TRBV20-1
j_gene: TRBJ2-2
d_gene: -
CDR3aa: CSARDHLTGELFF

abundance: few
v_gene: TRBV20-1
j_gene: TRBJ2-1
d_gene: TRBD2
CDR3aa: CSASRGLAGLEQFF

abundance: -
v_gene: TRBV18
j_gene: TRBJ2-7
d_gene: -
CDR3aa: CASSPRVPYEQYF

abundance: few
v_gene: TRBV24-1
j_gene: TRBJ2-7
d_gene: -
CDR3aa: CATSDLFGHEQYF

abundance: many
v_gene: TRBV5-4
j_gene: TRBJ2-1
d_gene: -
CDR3aa: CASSHGGGSYNEQFF

abundance: -
v_gene: TRBV7-9
j_gene: TRBJ1-2
d_gene: -
CDR3aa: CASSLGPTYTF

abundance: many
v_gene: TRBV5-6
j_gene: TRBJ1-2
d_gene: TRBD1
CDR3aa: CASSQQGTNYGYTF

abundance: -
v_gene: TRBV4-1
j_gene: TRBJ2-7
d_gene: -
CDR3aa: CASSQEGGGSSYEQYF

abundance: -
v_gene: TRBV20-1
j_gene: TRBJ2-3
d_gene: TRBD2
CDR3aa: CNAQRGRADTQYF